These 25 T cell receptor beta chains originate from one sample sequenced in a study of shared clonotypes between healthy human individuals (dated by TCRdb to 2020 to 2022). Library preparation used the immunoSEQ multiplex PCR assay. TCRdb obtained this table from immuneACCESS and retained in-frame rearrangements with V and J assigned. These tables miss some clones; where compared with another copy, unresolved V genes account for less than half of the shortfall, and the remainder is unexplained. The sample yields roughly 2.1 million clones; approximately 94% were counted once. Clones ranked in the top ten supply around 1.7% of the sample. For the CD8 naive samples, CD45RO-negative cells were positively selected for CCR7, yielding a CD45RA+CCR7+ population from which TemRA cells were excluded. The sequencing sample was made of naive CD8+ T cells from PBMCs. What the cell subset or site label conveys for this sample: CD45RA+CCR7+. Receptor source: a man between 18 and 29 years old in good health. Some clones in this sample may be carry-over from other donors' samples.

The rearrangement links TRBV4-3 to TRBJ1-1; the D gene is possibly TRBD1 (5 bases). This CDR3 region has 15 residues. Germline CDR1 is LGHNA and CDR2 is YSLEER. V was shortened by 0 bases and J by 2 bases, with 10 bases between the two germline ends. The CDR3, as DNA: TGCGCCAGCAGCCAAGATGGAGGGGCAAACACTGAAGCTTTCTTT. Protein sequence: CASSQDGGANTEAFF.

The genes are TRBV18 and TRBJ2-6; D is unresolved. Between the trimmed V and J ends, which lost 3 bases and 1 base, there was a span of 10 bases. The CDR3 sequence is 16 residues long. The germline gives CDR1 KGHSH, CDR2 LQKENI. CDR3 in amino acids: CASSPQPGSGANVLTF. The CDR3 DNA reads TGTGCCAGCTCACCCCAACCGGGTTCTGGGGCCAACGTCCTGACTTTC.

This chain joins TRBV27 and TRBJ1-2; D perhaps matches TRBD1 (5 bases). Between the trimmed V and J ends, which lost 3 bases and 6 bases, there was a span of 14 bases. Germline assignment: CDR1 MNHEY and CDR2 SMNVEV (reference sequence). This CDR3 spans 14 amino acids. CDR3 nucleotides: TGTGCCAGCAGTTTTTCGGACATGGGGGATGGCTACACCTTC. Its protein is CASSFSDMGDGYTF.

The CDR3 spells CASSYSITTMNTEAFF. DNA of the CDR3: TGTGCCAGCAGTTACTCGATCACAACGATGAACACTGAAGCTTTCTTT. V is TRBV6-5 and J is TRBJ1-1; D gene ambiguous. The V and J ends lost 0 bases and 0 bases respectively, with 11 bases between them. Germline loops: CDR1 MNHEY, CDR2 SVGAGI. CDR3 length equals 16 residues.

The chain carries TRBV7-9 and TRBJ1-4, with a tentative D call TRBD1 (6 bases). This CDR3 has 15 residues. With 1 base removed from V and 4 bases from J, the gap between germline ends came to 10 bases. CDR1 is SEHNR, CDR2 FQNEAQ, per germline (reference sequence). CDR3 in amino acids: CASSLGGGLNEKLFF. The CDR3 DNA reads TGTGCCAGCAGCTTAGGTGGGGGCCTTAATGAAAAACTGTTTTTT. The entire variable domain, with the rest obtained from reference TRBV7-9 and TRBJ1-4, is as follows: DTGVSQNPRHKITKRGQNVTFRCDPISEHNRLYWYRQTLGQGPEFLTYFQNEAQLEKSRLLSDRFSAERPKGSFSTLEIQRTEQGDSAMYLCASSLGGGLNEKLFFGSGTQLSVL.

The chain joins TRBV4-1 to TRBJ1-1; D might be TRBD1 (6 bases). Trimming took 1 base from V and 3 from J, leaving 12 bases between them. Germline CDR1 MGHRA, CDR2 YSYEKL. There are 15 residues in the CDR3. The CDR3 DNA reads as TGCGCCAGCAGCCAAGGGACAGACTTATACACTGAAGCTTTCTTT. It is translated as CASSQGTDLYTEAFF.

This clone was counted between two and nine times. Other DNA sequences in the same sample also yield this CDR3. The rearrangement links TRBV7-9 to TRBJ2-7, with 11 bases that match TRBD1. V gave up 5 bases and J gave up 4 bases; unmatched junction bases: 1. Germline values: CDR1 SEHNR, CDR2 FQNEAQ (reference sequence). The CDR3 extends over 13 amino acids. CDR3 protein: CASSRDRGYEQYF. Here the CDR3 DNA reads TGTGCCAGCAGCCGGGACAGGGGGTACGAGCAGTACTTC.

The rearrangement joins TRBV10-2 to TRBJ2-1; no clear D gene. This CDR3 region has 13 residues. CDR1 WSHSY and CDR2 SAAADI come from the germline V gene. The ends were cut back, 8 bases at V and 0 bases at J, with 8 bases in the middle. The CDR3 sequence is CASVPSSYNEQFF. For the CDR3, the DNA is TGCGCCAGCGTGCCGTCCTCCTACAATGAGCAGTTCTTC.

The J gene is TRBJ2-3, the V gene TRBV5-8; D ambiguous. The CDR3 runs 14 residues. Trimming removed 2 bases from V and 2 bases from J, with 9 bases in between. Germline lookup yields CDR1 SGHTS and CDR2 YDEGEE. The DNA of the CDR3 is TGTGCCAGCAGCTTCCTGGCAGTCACAGATACGCAGTATTTT. Protein sequence: CASSFLAVTDTQYF.

This clone occurred a few times. The chain joins TRBV28 to TRBJ2-5; 10 bases agree with TRBD1. The CDR3 has 14 amino acids. CDR1 and CDR2 (germline): MDHEN, SYDVKM. The V and J ends lost 6 bases and 3 bases, in that order; junction bases with no gene match: 4. The CDR3 spells CASSPGTGEETQYF. The CDR3 DNA reads TGTGCCAGCAGCCCGGGGACAGGGGAAGAGACCCAGTACTTC. Complete variable domain (other parts from reference TRBV28 and TRBJ2-5): DVKVTQSSRYLVKRTGEKVFLECVQDMDHENMFWYRQDPGLGLRLIYFSYDVKMKEKGDIPEGYSVSREKKERFSLILESASTNQTSMYLCASSPGTGEETQYFGPGTRLLVL.

The CDR3 sequence is CASSEEVAGVLNTGELFF. CDR3 coding DNA: TGTGCCAGCAGTGAGGAGGTAGCGGGAGTCTTGAACACCGGGGAGCTGTTTTTT. This rearrangement joins TRBV2 to TRBJ2-2; TRBD2 aligns across 9 bases. Germline V gene lookup returns CDR1 SNHLY and CDR2 FYNNEI. Trimming took 3 bases from V and 1 from J; bases not matched to a gene: 9. CDR3 length: 18 residues.

This clone was recorded once. The chain carries TRBV19 and TRBJ2-6, with a tentative D call TRBD1 (5 bases). The CDR3 runs 15 residues. CDR1 and CDR2 (germline): LNHDA, SQIVND (reference sequence). V was trimmed by 6 bases and J by 0 bases, leaving 9 bases between them. DNA for the CDR3: TGTGCCAGTAGAATGGGGCTCTCTGGGGCCAACGTCCTGACTTTC. This encodes CASRMGLSGANVLTF.

The rearrangement uses TRBV7-2 and TRBJ2-7; D gene ambiguous. CDR1 and CDR2 from the germline V gene are SGHTA and FQGNSA. V lost 7 bases and J lost 3, with 13 bases in between. The CDR3 has 13 amino acids. The CDR3 reads CASNSRVDYEQYF. In nucleotides, the CDR3 is TGTGCCAGCAACTCAAGAGTCGACTACGAGCAGTACTTC.

V gene TRBV28 combines with J gene TRBJ1-1; 7 bases are shared with TRBD1. Trimming at V came to 1 base and at J to 7 bases, leaving 9 bases not matched to a gene. This CDR3 has 15 residues. Germline assignment: CDR1 MDHEN and CDR2 SYDVKM. This CDR3 is CASSLFSSGQDEAFF. The CDR3 DNA reads TGTGCCAGCAGTTTATTCAGTAGTGGACAGGATGAAGCTTTCTTT. The complete variable domain, with remaining parts taken from reference TRBV28 and TRBJ1-1, reads DVKVTQSSRYLVKRTGEKVFLECVQDMDHENMFWYRQDPGLGLRLIYFSYDVKMKEKGDIPEGYSVSREKKERFSLILESASTNQTSMYLCASSLFSSGQDEAFFGQGTRLTVV.

The rearrangement uses TRBV28 and TRBJ2-5, with 10 bases lining up with TRBD2. This CDR3 has 16 residues. V lost 6 bases and J lost 7; bases outside the gene matches: 14. CDR1 and CDR2 from the germline V gene are MDHEN and SYDVKM. CDR3 coding DNA: TGTGCCAGCAGGCCTGGGACCAAGCGGGGGGGGTGGACCCAGTACTTC. As protein: CASRPGTKRGGWTQYF.

The V gene is TRBV6-5, the J gene TRBJ1-4; TRBD1 agrees at 10 bases. CDR3 length: 15 residues. V dropped 6 bases and J dropped 7; count of bases not matched to a gene: 8. Germline CDR1 reads MNHEY; CDR2 reads SVGAGI. CDR3 residues: CASRPWRTGGEKLFF. The CDR3 DNA is TGTGCCAGCAGGCCGTGGAGGACAGGGGGTGAAAAACTGTTTTTT.

This chain uses TRBV28 with TRBJ2-1, with TRBD2 matching 9 bases. Germline CDR1 MDHEN, CDR2 SYDVKM. The CDR3 consists of 16 residues. After removal of 6 bases from V and 9 bases from J, the junction contained 15 bases not matched to a gene. This chain's CDR3 is CASSRGRAPGLSEQFF. CDR3 coding DNA: TGTGCCAGCAGCCGCGGGAGGGCGCCAGGTCTTAGTGAGCAGTTCTTC.

This clone came up once. The chain combines TRBV6-5 with TRBJ2-7, with 8 bases fitting TRBD1. Germline trimming cut 5 bases from V and 6 bases from J; bases unmatched to any gene: 6. The CDR3 is 13 amino acids. CDR1 is MNHEY, CDR2 SVGAGI, per germline. The CDR3 spells CASSTGGFAEQYF. Here the CDR3 DNA reads TGTGCCAGCAGTACAGGGGGTTTCGCCGAGCAGTACTTC.

The chain combines TRBV9 with TRBJ1-2; D might be TRBD1 (5 bases). From germline, CDR1 is SGDLS and CDR2 YYNGEE. The ends were cut back, 3 bases at V and 4 bases at J, with 13 bases in the middle. The CDR3 runs 14 residues. The CDR3 DNA follows: TGTGCCAGCAGCGCGAGTAGTGGGACCTATGGCTACACCTTC. Residues: CASSASSGTYGYTF. The variable domain in full, with the rest retrieved from reference TRBV9 and TRBJ1-2, is DSGVTQTPKHLITATGQRVTLRCSPRSGDLSVYWYQQSLDQGLQFLIQYYNGEERAKGNILERFSAQQFPDLHSELNLSSLELGDSALYFCASSASSGTYGYTFGSGTRLTVV.

This sequence joins TRBV15 and TRBJ2-1; TRBD1 agrees at 7 bases. The germline gives CDR1 LNHNV, CDR2 YYDKDF (reference sequence). The ends lost 9 bases at V and 7 bases at J; junction bases unmatched: 9. The CDR3 has 13 amino acids. CDR3 residues: CATHDREGNEQFF. The CDR3 DNA follows: TGTGCCACTCACGACAGGGAAGGAAATGAGCAGTTCTTC.

This clone has just one count. The identical CDR3 is also encoded by other nucleotide sequences in the sample. The chain carries TRBV4-3 and TRBJ2-3; weak D call: TRBD2 (5 bases). Germline V gene sequence: CDR1 LGHNA, CDR2 YSLEER. The CDR3 is 15 amino acids. Trimming cost V 4 bases and J 0 bases, with 11 bases left between them. The CDR3 region has the DNA TGCGCCAGCAGCCCACTTGGCGGGAGCACAGATACGCAGTATTTT. Translation gives CASSPLGGSTDTQYF.

The rearrangement uses TRBV27 and TRBJ2-3, with D unclear. This CDR3 spans 17 amino acids. The germline V gene has CDR1 MNHEY and CDR2 SMNVEV (reference sequence). V was trimmed by 0 bases and J by 2 bases, leaving 15 bases between them. DNA for the CDR3: TGTGCCAGCAGTTTATCTATTAGGGTGGGGTCCACAGATACGCAGTATTTT. This translates into CASSLSIRVGSTDTQYF.

The genes are TRBV21-1 and TRBJ2-7. TRBV21-1 is labeled a pseudogene. The CDR3 covers 15 residues. The CDR3 is CASSQRRPENYEQYF. The CDR3 nucleotides read TGTGCCAGCAGCCAAAGACGTCCAGAAAACTACGAGCAGTACTTC.

V gene TRBV9 combines with J gene TRBJ1-1, with D perhaps TRBD1 (6 bases). This CDR3 has 15 amino acids. Trimming removed 0 bases from V and 5 bases from J, with 14 bases in between. Germline-derived CDR1 and CDR2 are SGDLS and YYNGEE. The CDR3 protein is CASSVVGGLGTEAFF. In DNA form, the CDR3 reads TGTGCCAGCAGCGTAGTTGGGGGGCTGGGAACTGAAGCTTTCTTT.

This chain links TRBV4-1 with TRBJ2-3; D perhaps matches TRBD1 (5 bases). Trimming took off 2 bases at V and 0 bases at J, with 6 bases between the two ends. Per germline, CDR1 MGHRA and CDR2 YSYEKL. The CDR3 is made up of 14 amino acids. CDR3 in DNA: TGCGCCAGCAGCCAACAGGGAAGCACAGATACGCAGTATTTT. It specifies CASSQQGSTDTQYF.